This is a list of T cell receptor beta chains from one sample in a study of blood T cell repertoires in COVID-19. Using immunoSEQ multiplex PCR, the repertoire was profiled, and TCRdb retains in-frame clones only, with some absent. Found here are 300,000 to 400,000 clones, 85% of them singletons; the top ten hold over 1.5%. What was sequenced was PBMCs or T cells enriched from blood (not recorded which). These receptors were taken from a woman in her twenties or thirties who had been exposed to COVID-19. Each CDR3 is given with its conserved first and last residue. A D gene is named only where the DNA matches it firmly. Where a row states a size, it is once, few, many or the class of an expanded clone; other rows omit it.

CDR3 protein | clone size | V gene | D gene
CASSLGTGPATNEKLFF | - | TRBV5-1 | TRBD1
CASSIVAGQGSEKLFF | - | TRBV19 | TRBD1
CASSDGQSSYNEQFF | - | TRBV6-1 | -
CASSLAASGGTDTQYF | - | TRBV5-6 | TRBD2
CAIGTSIEQFF | - | TRBV10-3 | TRBD2
CASSQSGTGKETQYF | - | TRBV3-1/TRBV3-2 | TRBD1
CASSEFGQASSYEQYF | few | TRBV10-1 | TRBD1
CASSLDGPGDYGYTF | - | TRBV5-4 | -
CASSPGGSYEQYF | few | TRBV28 | TRBD2
CASSYPDYEQYF | - | TRBV28 | -
CASSEGGFSWVLIF | - | TRBV25-1 | -
CASSQGNSPLHF | - | TRBV7-9 | -
CASSQERTGNQETQYF | - | TRBV4-3 | -
CSVGSGQGAAQYF | - | TRBV29-1 | TRBD1
CSARRMEAFF | - | TRBV20-1 | -
CARIGQPNTEAFF | - | TRBV16 | -
CASSQGDRAYGYTF | few | TRBV4-2 | TRBD1
CASSVDRDSGNTIYF | - | TRBV9 | -
CASSLRQVGKETQYF | - | TRBV6-5 | -
CASSPPGRGNTIYF | - | TRBV9 | -
CASSLTGEGYTF | once | TRBV5-5 | TRBD1
CASSGNRAGYTF | - | TRBV3-1/TRBV3-2 | -
CAWSPGPSNYGYTF | - | TRBV30 | -
CASSYSRGQGGYEQYF | - | TRBV6-5 | TRBD1
CASKRGSTDTQYF | - | TRBV5-1 | TRBD2